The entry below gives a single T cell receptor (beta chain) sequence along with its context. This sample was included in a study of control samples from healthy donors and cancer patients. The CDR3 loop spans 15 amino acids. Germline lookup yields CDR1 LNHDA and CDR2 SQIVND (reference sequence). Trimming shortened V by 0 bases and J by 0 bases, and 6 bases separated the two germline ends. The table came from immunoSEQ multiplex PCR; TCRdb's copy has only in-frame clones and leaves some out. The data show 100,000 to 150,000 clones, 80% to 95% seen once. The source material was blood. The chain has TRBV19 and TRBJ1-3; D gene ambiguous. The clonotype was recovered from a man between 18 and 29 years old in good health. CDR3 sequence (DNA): TGTGCCAGTAGTATAGACGGAATCTCTGGAAACACCATATATTTT. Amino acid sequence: CASSIDGISGNTIYF.